Listed here are 25 T cell receptor beta chains from one sample, sequenced in a study of blood T cells in healthy people across ages. PCR was performed a second time for roughly 6 to 12 cycles using a sample-barcoded 5' primer and a J-beta primer mix. MiXCR was run by TCRdb on the 5' RACE reads, yielding one entry per CDR3 protein. The sample includes 850,000 to 1,000,000 distinct CDR3 sequences, approximately 49% seen only once; the top ten take over 10%. Input material: blood. All receptors come from a young man in good health.

This chain uses TRBV4-1 with TRBJ1-2; D uncertain. Trimming shortened V by 1 base and J by 3 bases, and 6 bases separated the two germline ends. CDR3 length equals 13 residues. In germline, CDR1 is MGHRA, CDR2 YSYEKL. The CDR3: CASSQVAHYGYTF. The CDR3 nucleotides read TGCGCCAGCAGCCAAGTGGCCCACTATGGCTACACCTTC.

The V gene is TRBV6-6, the J gene TRBJ1-2; D not certain. Per the germline V gene, CDR1 is MNHNY and CDR2 is SVGAGI (reference sequence). This CDR3 is 17 amino acids long. Trimming pared 0 bases from V and 8 bases from J, leaving 22 bases between. The CDR3 DNA reads TGTGCCAGCAGTTACTCGTTTGAAGGTACGAGCGCTGGAGGCTACACCTTC. Its protein is CASSYSFEGTSAGGYTF.

The genes are TRBV4-1 and TRBJ2-6; TRBD1 matches at 9 bases. The ends lost 4 bases at V and 3 bases at J; junction bases unmatched: 7. The V gene's germline CDR1 is MGHRA and CDR2 YSYEKL. CDR3 size: 17 residues. The CDR3 sequence: CASSLTQGALGANVLTF. CDR3 sequence (DNA): TGCGCCAGCAGCCTGACACAGGGGGCGCTTGGGGCCAACGTCCTGACTTTC.

V gene TRBV2 combines with J gene TRBJ2-4; 10 bases fit TRBD1. The length of the CDR3 is 16 residues. Germline V gene data show CDR1 as SNHLY and CDR2 as FYNNEI. With 5 bases clipped from V and 1 base from J, the junction kept 5 bases outside the gene matches. For the CDR3, the DNA is TGTGCCAGCAGTACCCGGACAGGGGGGGCCAAAAACATTCAGTACTTC. This encodes CASSTRTGGAKNIQYF.

This clonotype was seen only a few times. The chain employs TRBV6-2 or TRBV6-3 and TRBJ2-1, with 13 nucleotides matching TRBD2. CDR1 and CDR2 (germline): MNHEY, SVGEGT. Trimming took 7 bases from V and 4 from J; bases not matched to a gene: 13. The CDR3 runs 18 residues. The CDR3 reads CASNRMILAGGRYNEQFF. As DNA, the CDR3 is TGTGCCAGCAATCGGATGATACTAGCGGGGGGGCGGTACAATGAGCAGTTCTTC.

This clonotype was observed a few times. Sequence at one end of the junction differs from germline and may be a read error. The chain joins TRBV6-1 to TRBJ1-1; the D is unclear. Looked up from germline, CDR1 is MNHNS and CDR2 is SASEGT. The CDR3 extends over 8 amino acids. Here the CDR3 DNA reads TGTGCCAGCAGCGAAGCTTTCTTT. Encoded protein: CASSEAFF.

This clonotype was detected only a few times. V is TRBV20-1 and J is TRBJ2-3; D unresolved. Germline V gene lookup returns CDR1 DFQATT and CDR2 SNEGSKA (reference sequence). The V gene lost 6 bases and the J gene lost 4 bases, with 26 bases spanning the gap. The length of the CDR3 is 17 residues. The CDR3 DNA is TGCAGTGCCCGTCAAAAACTTCCGGGCCTAGGAGCAGATACGCAGTATTTT. Translated, it gives CSARQKLPGLGADTQYF.

The sample holds one count of this clonotype. The chain employs TRBV6-1 and TRBJ1-1, with D unresolved. Germline V gene sequence: CDR1 MNHNS, CDR2 SASEGT. This CDR3 spans 14 amino acids. Trimming pared 4 bases from V and 0 bases from J, leaving 9 bases between. The CDR3 here is CASSVYALNTEAFF. The CDR3 DNA follows: TGTGCCAGCAGTGTTTACGCACTGAACACTGAAGCTTTCTTT.

The table lists this clonotype with many counts. The chain combines TRBV29-1 with TRBJ2-3; D remains unclear. CDR3 size: 14 residues. Deletions cut 7 bases from V and 2 bases from J, with 16 bases between. Germline assignment: CDR1 SQVTM and CDR2 ANQGSEA. CDR3 sequence reads: CSALSDTDTDTQYF. The CDR3, as DNA: TGCAGCGCTTTATCTGACACCGACACAGATACGCAGTATTTT.

This chain uses TRBV7-3 with TRBJ2-6, with D unclear. Looked up from germline, CDR1 is SGHTA and CDR2 is FQGTGA. The CDR3 has 17 residues. The V and J ends lost 2 bases and 0 bases respectively, with 11 bases between them. The CDR3 DNA sequence: TGTGCCAGCAGCTTAGCTAGAGAGAGCTCTGGGGCCAACGTCCTGACTTTC. Translating it yields CASSLARESSGANVLTF.

This clonotype turned up a few times. The gene calls are TRBV6-1 and TRBJ2-5; perhaps TRBD1 as D (6 bases). The CDR3 has 16 residues. Per germline, CDR1 MNHNS and CDR2 SASEGT. Trimming took off 8 bases at V and 2 bases at J, with 21 bases between the two ends. The CDR3 region has the DNA TGTGCCAGCCTATCCGACTACAGGGCGGTTCAAGAGACCCAGTACTTC. Encoded protein: CASLSDYRAVQETQYF.

The chain employs TRBV29-1 and TRBJ2-1; 16 bases agree with TRBD2. The last part of the DNA fits TRBJ2-7 better; the J call may be wrong. The CDR3 runs to 18 residues. Germline CDR1 reads SQVTM; CDR2 reads ANQGSEA. The CDR3 spells CSVEGTSGGANSYNGQYF. CDR3 coding DNA: TGCAGCGTTGAGGGGACTAGCGGGGGGGCCAACTCCTACAATGGGCAGTACTTC.

This clonotype appeared a few times. The V call is TRBV6-1, the J call TRBJ1-1; D is possibly TRBD1 (5 bases). V was cut by 8 bases and J by 3 bases, with 19 bases left in between. The germline CDR1 and CDR2 sequences are MNHNS and SASEGT. The CDR3 is made up of 15 amino acids. The CDR3 loop is CASQTDLTSHTEAFF. Written as DNA, the CDR3 is TGTGCCAGCCAGACAGACTTGACAAGTCACACTGAAGCTTTCTTT.

This clonotype was detected a few times. The rearrangement links TRBV2 to TRBJ1-6; 9 nucleotides agree with TRBD1. Germline V gene data show CDR1 as SNHLY and CDR2 as FYNNEI. Trimming removed 4 bases from V and 9 bases from J; junction bases left unmatched: 7. The CDR3 covers 15 residues. The CDR3 loop reads CASSVLGQGGSPLHF. The CDR3 DNA is TGTGCCAGCAGTGTTTTGGGACAGGGTGGTTCACCCCTCCACTTT.

This chain uses TRBV4-1 with TRBJ2-1, with a weak D call TRBD1 (6 bases). This CDR3 has 13 amino acids. With 3 bases removed from V and 8 bases from J, the gap between germline ends came to 11 bases. Germline V gives CDR1 MGHRA, CDR2 YSYEKL. The CDR3 DNA is TGCGCCAGCAGCCACCCAGGGGTCGATGAGCAGTTCTTC. Translating gives CASSHPGVDEQFF.

The chain carries TRBV5-4 and TRBJ2-5; TRBD1 agrees at 7 bases. TRBJ2-7 explains the end of the DNA better; the J call may be wrong. This CDR3 is built from 15 residues. CDR1 is SGHNT, CDR2 YYREEE, per germline (reference sequence). DNA of the CDR3: TGTGCCAGCAGCTTGTCCCCAGGGGGTACTTCCGAGCAGTACTTC. As protein: CASSLSPGGTSEQYF.

The V call is TRBV12-3 or TRBV12-4, the J call TRBJ1-5; maybe TRBD1 (6 bases). The length of the CDR3 is 17 residues. Trimming left V 2 bases short and J 4 bases short, with 18 bases between. In nucleotides, the CDR3 is TGTGCCAGCAGTTTAATCTATGGACAGCTAGTGAATCAGCCCCAGCATTTT. The encoded protein is CASSLIYGQLVNQPQHF.

This clonotype was recorded many times. CDR3 DNA: TGTGCCAGCAGTTCGCACAGTCTCTACACAGATACGCAGTATTTT. Its translation is CASSSHSLYTDTQYF. The chain recombines TRBV12-3 or TRBV12-4 with TRBJ2-3, with no clear D. CDR3 length: 15 amino acids. V was pared by 4 bases and J by 2 bases, with 13 bases between.

This clonotype has more than one count but fewer than ten. The genes are TRBV12-3 or TRBV12-4 and TRBJ2-3; the D is unclear. The CDR3 totals 15 residues. V was pared by 6 bases and J by 0 bases, with 13 bases between. CDR3 in DNA: TGTGCCAGCAGCCCCCGGCCTCCTAGCACAGATACGCAGTATTTT. This encodes CASSPRPPSTDTQYF.

This CDR3 reads CASSLDLRSDTQYF. CDR3 bases: TGTGCCAGCAGCTTAGATCTCCGGTCAGATACGCAGTATTTT. This chain joins TRBV11-2 and TRBJ2-3; no clear D. Per the germline V gene, CDR1 is SGHAT and CDR2 is FQNNGV. V lost 0 bases to trimming and J lost 4 bases, with 8 bases between them. The CDR3 is made up of 14 amino acids.

V gene TRBV5-1 combines with J gene TRBJ2-1; TRBD1 agrees at 10 bases. Trimming cost V 0 bases and J 3 bases; bases outside gene matches: 3. Germline loops: CDR1 SGHRS, CDR2 YFSETQ. The CDR3 sequence is 16 residues long. The CDR3: CASSLAGQGGYNEQFF. Here the CDR3 DNA reads TGCGCCAGCAGCTTGGCCGGACAGGGGGGCTACAATGAGCAGTTCTTC.

The chain employs TRBV10-2 and TRBJ2-7, with TRBD1 identical over 7 bases. The V and J ends lost 8 bases and 6 bases, in that order; junction bases with no gene match: 4. Germline CDR1 is WSHSY and CDR2 is SAAADI. The CDR3 sequence is 11 residues long. The CDR3 here is CASETGREQYF. The CDR3 coding sequence is TGCGCCAGCGAGACAGGGCGCGAGCAGTACTTC.

This clonotype was counted at least ten times. The rearrangement links TRBV12-3 or TRBV12-4 to TRBJ1-1; possible D gene TRBD1, 6 bases. V dropped 6 bases and J dropped 1 base, with 9 bases sitting between them. The CDR3 consists of 13 residues. CDR3 sequence: CASSVQGNTEAFF. The CDR3 bases are TGTGCCAGCAGCGTACAGGGGAACACTGAAGCTTTCTTT.

The chain links TRBV29-1 to TRBJ2-2, with D uncertain. CDR1 and CDR2 from the germline V gene are SQVTM and ANQGSEA. V was cut by 7 bases and J by 3 bases, with 6 bases left in between. The CDR3 runs to 11 residues. This chain's CDR3 is CSGQDTGELFF. The DNA of the CDR3 is TGCAGCGGTCAGGACACCGGGGAGCTGTTTTTT.

V usage is TRBV6-2 or TRBV6-3 and J usage is TRBJ1-5; D is undetermined. V lost 5 bases and J 7 bases, leaving 12 bases between the germline ends. CDR3 length equals 13 residues. The germline CDR1 and CDR2 sequences are MNHEY and SVGEGT. The CDR3 nucleotides read TGTGCCAGCAGTGGTCGTAGCACACAGCCCCAGCATTTT. Translating it yields CASSGRSTQPQHF.